The source of this T cell receptor beta chain is a study of cytomegalovirus exposure and HLA in healthy donors. Findings of the study overall: Later findings reportedly placed an Asian-associated ancestry cluster below the roughly 660-donor mean for N-insertions. Relative to equally common others, HLA-associated TCR beta chains showed greater clonal expansion in a later analysis.

Vbeta (60) and Jbeta (13) primers were used in the PCR. Some clones are missing from TCRdb's copy, which holds only in-frame ones; the method was immunoSEQ multiplex PCR. Here the sample spans 140,000 to 150,000 clones, approximately 78% being singletons. About this clone itself: Antigen specificity is unknown.

The CDR3 length is 16 residues. V lost 1 base to trimming and J lost 2 bases, with 10 bases between them. CDR1 and CDR2 from the germline V gene are SGHDT and YYEEEE. Sample: PBMCs. The chain joins TRBV5-6 to TRBJ2-6, with TRBD2 as a possible D gene (6 bases). The TCR sequence derives from a woman in her forties in good health and CMV-seropositive. CDR3 protein: CASSLIREAGANVLTF. DNA for the CDR3: TGTGCCAGCAGCTTGATCAGGGAGGCTGGGGCCAACGTCCTGACTTTC.